This T cell receptor beta chain was profiled in a study of T-cell memory formation after mild COVID-19. Study overall: Across donors, TCR clusters were largely donor specific.

Constant-segment primers and 5'RACE yielded cDNA libraries for TCR alpha and TCR beta, each carrying sample barcodes and UMIs. MiXCR, applied by TCRdb to the 5' RACE reads, yields one record per CDR3 protein. The sample holds around 400,000 distinct CDR3 sequences, less than 25% seen once. This clonotype was observed a few times. Sequencing was performed on PBMCs or a T cell subset sorted from them (not recorded which). The sequence came from an adult woman who had mild COVID-19 (a few samples of this study predate the infection). Cell type and time point are not known.

The chain's CDR3 is CASSPDQGWEQFF. CDR3 coding DNA: TGCGCCAGCAGCCCCGACCAGGGCTGGGAGCAGTTCTTC. V usage is TRBV5-1 and J usage is TRBJ2-1, with D perhaps matching TRBD1 (5 bases). Trimming took 4 bases from V and 10 from J, leaving 15 bases between them. The germline gives CDR1 SGHRS, CDR2 YFSETQ. The CDR3 has 13 residues.